This paragraph covers one T cell receptor (beta chain) sequence. As yet, its antigen is unknown. Scientists made TCR beta cDNA using 5'RACE template switching with UMIs. TCRdb re-called the 5' RACE reads; every CDR3 protein appears as one record, without DNA. The sample includes 130,000 to 150,000 distinct CDR3 sequences. The germline CDR1 and CDR2 sequences are SGHDT and YYEEEE. The length of the CDR3 is 18 residues. This specimen comes from a study of T cells expressing NK-cell markers. Broader study findings: The contribution of dominant NKG2C+ clonotypes to CD8+ T cells in a handful of donors was 1.0-7.0%.

The sample consisted of blood T cells: a sorted CD56 or NKG2C T cell subset, CD4+ or CD8+ T cells, or bulk PBMC T cells (not recorded which). This sequence joins TRBV5-6 and TRBJ2-7; TCRdb names TRBD2, which stays unverified in the absence of DNA. The origin of this receptor is a man aged 18 to 29 in good health. This CDR3 reads CASSLGGLASQSSYEQYF.